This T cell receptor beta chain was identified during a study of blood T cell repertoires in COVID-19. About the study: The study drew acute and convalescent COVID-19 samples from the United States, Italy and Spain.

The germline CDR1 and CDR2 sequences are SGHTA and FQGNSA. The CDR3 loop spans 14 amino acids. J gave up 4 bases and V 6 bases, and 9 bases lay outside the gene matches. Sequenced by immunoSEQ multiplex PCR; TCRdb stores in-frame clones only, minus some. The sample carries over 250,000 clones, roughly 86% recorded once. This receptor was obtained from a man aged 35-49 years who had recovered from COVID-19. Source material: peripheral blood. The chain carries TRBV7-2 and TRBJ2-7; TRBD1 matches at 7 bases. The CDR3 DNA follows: TGTGCCAGCAGTCCACAGGGGAATAGGTACGAGCAGTACTTC. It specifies CASSPQGNRYEQYF.